This T cell receptor beta chain derives from a study of regulatory T cells in long-lasting Graves disease (dated by TCRdb to about 2021). Regarding the research as a whole: Newly diagnosed Graves' disease patients had taken antithyroid drugs for less than 3 months. The study took place in China and was registered as a clinical trial. TCR sequencing covered some 13 persistent and approximately 20 newly diagnosed Graves' disease patients, 33 samples in total. This study used TCR sequencing and RNA sequencing of peripheral blood to compare persistent Graves' disease patients against newly diagnosed Graves' disease patients. Overall results and qualifications from the work: Persistent disease showed preferential use of TRBV28, TRBJ1-2 and TRBJ2-5, whereas newly diagnosed disease favored TRBV20-1 and TRBJ2-1. Only the TCR beta chain was sequenced and analyzed. Peripheral blood alone was examined, since thyroid tissue, which constituted the primary lesion, could not be accessed. Lower TCR Shannon entropy and fewer highly expanded clones were observed in persistent Graves' disease patients than in newly diagnosed patients, which suggested clonal expansion. More public clonotypes were shared among persistent patients (around 3,000) than among newly diagnosed patients (966). The authors noted that the small sample size was a limitation that may lower accuracy.

In its sample, this clonotype was seen many times. What this receptor recognizes is not known. The input lacks base qualities; no much larger clone sits a single base away. Ends trimmed: V by 9 bases, J by 0 bases; bases unmatched to a gene: 4. The cysteine opens and the phenylalanine closes a CDR3 of 14 amino acids. Only the CDR3 DNA stays, 42 bases, in frame from base 1. Library preparation used multiplex PCR. Sequencing was carried out with an Illumina HiSeq 4000. iRepertoire HTBI primers and Arm-PCR amplification of CDR3 regions were used to construct TCR beta libraries. Before sequencing, the PCR products went through gel purification. Per the authors' processing: Gene usage analysis of CDR3 amino acid clonotypes relied on the 55 to 80 TRBV and 13 to 15 TRBJ segments identified across samples. COPE and FqMerger were used to merge the filtered high-quality paired reads into contigs. BLAST was used to align contigs to the IMGT TRBV, TRBD and TRBJ reference genes, and CDR3 was defined following IMGT. Clonotypes above 0.1% frequency were classified as highly expanded clones. Shannon entropy served as the measure of repertoire diversity, while the Gini coefficient captured V-J evenness. Clonotypes shared by more than one individual were considered public. Through fastp at Q25 and MiXCR, TCRdb rebuilt clones from the public reads, retaining in-frame beta chains. All rows with the same CDR3 protein become a single entry with the most common DNA and genes. These V and J calls rely on TCRdb rather than the paper's analysis. For this sample there are hundreds of thousands of distinct CDR3 sequences; more than 15% appear just once. Around 36% of the sample goes to the ten largest clones.

Sample time point, as interpreted from the label and publication: newly diagnosed GD, antithyroid drugs for less than 3 months. For both TCR sequencing and RNA sequencing, RNA was extracted from PBMCs in TRIzol. Graves' disease was diagnosed according to American Thyroid Association guidelines. Patients for the study were recruited at an endocrinology department in Xi'an, China. Each patient gave approximately 10 milliliters of peripheral blood, collected in an EDTA anticoagulant tube. Ficoll Paque Plus density gradient separation was used to isolate PBMCs, and no additional T cell sorting was done. RNA quality was checked with an Agilent 2100 Bioanalyzer and agarose gel, and concentration with a NanoDrop 2000.

This clonotype was obtained from a female donor with Graves disease. This specimen was peripheral blood mononuclear cells (PBMCs), taken at new diagnosis, from a patient treated with antithyroid drugs. The chain employs TRBV12-3 or TRBV12-4 and TRBJ2-2; TRBD1 fits 7 bases in the junction. This receptor carries the CDR3 CASYQGANTGELFF. The sequence in DNA is TGTGCCAGTTATCAGGGGGCGAACACCGGGGAGCTGTTTTTT.